These T cell receptor beta chains were read from a single sample in a study of vaccination effects on CD4 cells after COVID-19. These TCRs are of unknown antigen specificity. Generated by immunoSEQ multiplex PCR, the TCRdb table keeps only in-frame clones and is missing some. This sample has roughly 20,000 clones, with approximately 70% found just once. This specimen was CD4+ T cells from PBMCs cultured with HCoV-229E spike peptides, taken before COVID-19 vaccination. These receptors were obtained from a human donor who received a COVID-19 vaccine. Each CDR3 is given with its conserved first and last residue. The D gene is left open where the match is weak. Size is stated for part of the rows, as once, few or many counts, or as a class when the clone is expanded.

V	size	J	D	DNA	CDR3
TRBV19	.	TRBJ2-7	TRBD2	TGTGCCAGCACGACTAGCGGGAGTTCCTACGAGCAGTACTTC	CASTTSGSSYEQYF
TRBV27	.	TRBJ1-6	.	TGTGCCAGCAGAGGGCCGGGGGGCTATAATTCACCCCTCCACTTT	CASRGPGGYNSPLHF
TRBV5-5	.	TRBJ1-1	.	TGTGCCAGCAGCTTCTCCTCAGGGAGGGCGGGAACTGAAGCTTTCTTT	CASSFSSGRAGTEAFF
TRBV3-1/TRBV3-2	few	TRBJ1-3	.	TGTGCCAGCAGCCAAGGAATAGGGGGAACTGGAAACACCATATATTTT	CASSQGIGGTGNTIYF
TRBV6-6	.	TRBJ2-3	.	TGTGCCAGCAGCAAGTCGACCATAGGGGGAGATACGCAGTATTTT	CASSKSTIGGDTQYF
TRBV19	.	TRBJ1-5	.	TGTGCCAGTAGTATACAAAATCAGCCCCAGCATTTT	CASSIQNQPQHF
TRBV15	.	TRBJ1-1	.	TGTGCCACCAGAAGGACAGTGAACACTGAAGCTTTCTTT	CATRRTVNTEAFF
TRBV29-1	.	TRBJ2-1	.	TGCAGCGTCCTGGGGGCGGCGACCTACAATGAGCAGTTCTTC	CSVLGAATYNEQFF
TRBV10-1	.	TRBJ2-3	.	TGCGCCGGACAAGACACTAGCCGGGAGTTGGAAGATACGCAGTATTTT	CAGQDTSRELEDTQYF
TRBV2	.	TRBJ1-1	.	TGTGCCAGCACCCAAGGGGGGGAGGGCACTGAAGCTTTCTTT	CASTQGGEGTEAFF
TRBV5-1	few	TRBJ1-2	.	TGCGCCAGCAGTCCCAGGGATACCTATGGCTACACCTTC	CASSPRDTYGYTF
TRBV3-1/TRBV3-2	.	TRBJ1-1	.	TGTGCCAGCAGCTCCGGACCAGGGGAAGCTTTCTTT	CASSSGPGEAFF
TRBV27	.	TRBJ1-1	.	TGTGCCAGCAGACAACGTACCGGGACACTGAACACTGAAGCTTTCTTT	CASRQRTGTLNTEAFF
TRBV29-1	.	TRBJ1-1	.	TGCAGCGTGCAGGTTTACACTGAAGCTTTCTTT	CSVQVYTEAFF
TRBV6-5	.	TRBJ1-6	.	TGTGCCAGTTCCGACGGGGGGCGGAATTCACCCCTCCACTTT	CASSDGGRNSPLHF
TRBV5-1	.	TRBJ2-5	TRBD2	TGCGCCAGCAGCTCGGGACCTGGACTAGCTCAAGAGACCCAGTACTTC	CASSSGPGLAQETQYF
TRBV6-2/TRBV6-3	.	TRBJ2-3	TRBD2	TGTGCCAGCAGTAGGCATCGGGAGGCTGGCACAGATACGCAGTATTTT	CASSRHREAGTDTQYF
TRBV7-2	.	TRBJ2-7	.	TGTGCCAGCAGCTTATTTTGGGAAGAAGGCTCCTACGAGCAGTACTTC	CASSLFWEEGSYEQYF
TRBV10-3	few	TRBJ1-3	TRBD1	TGTGCCATGACAGGGGGCCCTGGAAACACCATATATTTT	CAMTGGPGNTIYF
TRBV3-1/TRBV3-2	.	TRBJ2-5	TRBD2	TGTGCCAGCAGCCCCTTGGGCGGGGGGGCTCGGGAGACCCAGTACTTC	CASSPLGGGARETQYF
TRBV11-2	.	TRBJ2-1	TRBD2	TGTGCCAGCAGCCCTCAACTAGCGGGGTTTTACAATGAGCAGTTCTTC	CASSPQLAGFYNEQFF
TRBV3-1/TRBV3-2	.	TRBJ1-1	.	TGTGCCAGCAGCAGAGCAGGAGAAGCTTTCTTT	CASSRAGEAFF
TRBV27	.	TRBJ1-1	TRBD1	TGTGCCAGCCGGTCGGTCATAGGGACAGGGTCAACTGAAGCTTTCTTT	CASRSVIGTGSTEAFF
TRBV29-1	few	TRBJ1-2	TRBD1	TGCAGCGTTGAAACAGGGGAGGTTAATGGCTACACCTTC	CSVETGEVNGYTF
TRBV24-1	few	TRBJ2-1	.	TGTGCCACCAGTAGGGGCAATAATGAGCAGTTCTTC	CATSRGNNEQFF
TRBV5-1	.	TRBJ2-4	.	TGCGCCAGCAGCTTGGAGGGCAGGGCGACAAACATTCAGTACTTC	CASSLEGRATNIQYF
TRBV10-2	few	TRBJ2-1	TRBD2	TGCGCCACCTCCCTCGGGGGGACGGGTGAGCAGTTCTTC	CATSLGGTGEQFF
TRBV18	.	TRBJ1-2	.	TGTGCCAGCTCAGAGGACGTACGTTATGGCTACACCTTC	CASSEDVRYGYTF
TRBV3-1/TRBV3-2	.	TRBJ2-7	TRBD2	TGTGCCAGCAGCCAAACTAGCGGGGGAAGGCACGAGCAGTACTTC	CASSQTSGGRHEQYF
TRBV5-4	.	TRBJ2-7	TRBD2	TGTGCCAGCAGCTTGAATAGCGGGGGGGCAGGCGAGCAGTACTTC	CASSLNSGGAGEQYF
TRBV25-1	.	TRBJ2-5	.	TGTGCCAGCAGTGAGGGCAGGGTCGGTGAGACCCAGTACTTC	CASSEGRVGETQYF
TRBV6-5	.	TRBJ2-1	TRBD1	TGTGCCAGCAGTCGGACAGGGATCTTAAATGAGCAGTTCTTC	CASSRTGILNEQFF
TRBV4-2	.	TRBJ2-3	.	TGTGCCAGCAGCCAAGGTGGGGTGGCAGATACGCAGTATTTT	CASSQGGVADTQYF
TRBV4-1	.	TRBJ2-1	TRBD2	TGCGCCAGCAGCCAAGAAGGGACTAGCAGGAATGAGCAGTTCTTC	CASSQEGTSRNEQFF
TRBV5-1	.	TRBJ2-5	.	TGCGCCAGCACCGCGCTTACAGGAGAGACCCAGTACTTC	CASTALTGETQYF
TRBV19	few	TRBJ2-6	.	TGTGCCAGCACTCCACGACGGGACTCTGGGGCCAACGTCCTGACTTTC	CASTPRRDSGANVLTF
TRBV15	.	TRBJ2-4	.	TGTGCCACCAGCAGACTTACTACCGGGAAAAACATTCAGTACTTC	CATSRLTTGKNIQYF
TRBV6-6	.	TRBJ1-1	.	TGTGCCAGCAGCTCCTGGGGGTCAGGGGAGGGGACTGAAGCTTTCTTT	CASSSWGSGEGTEAFF
TRBV5-4	.	TRBJ1-1	.	TGTGCCAGCAGCGGATACAGGGAGGACACTGAAGCTTTCTTT	CASSGYREDTEAFF
TRBV19	.	TRBJ1-4	.	TGTGCCAGTACCGGGGGCAGTCGTAATGAAAAACTGTTTTTT	CASTGGSRNEKLFF
TRBV5-1	.	TRBJ1-1	.	TGCGCCAGCAGCTTTTCCGGGGTGAACACTGAAGCTTTCTTT	CASSFSGVNTEAFF
TRBV30	.	TRBJ1-2	.	TGTGCCTGGAGTCGAACATCGGGGCCGGTAGGCTACACCTTC	CAWSRTSGPVGYTF
TRBV20-1	once	TRBJ2-2	.	TGCAGTGCTAGTCGAGGACCGAACACCGGGGAGCTGTTTTTT	CSASRGPNTGELFF
TRBV18	few	TRBJ1-1	.	TGTGCCAGCTCACCAGTTAGGTCTCCTACTGAAGCTTTCTTT	CASSPVRSPTEAFF